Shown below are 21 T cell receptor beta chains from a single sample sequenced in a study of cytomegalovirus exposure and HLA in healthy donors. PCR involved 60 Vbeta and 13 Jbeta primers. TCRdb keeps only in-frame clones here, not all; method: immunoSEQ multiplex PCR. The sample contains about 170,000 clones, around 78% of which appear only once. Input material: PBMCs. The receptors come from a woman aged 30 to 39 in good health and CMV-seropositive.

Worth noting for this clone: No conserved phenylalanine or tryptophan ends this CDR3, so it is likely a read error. The CDR3 loop is CASSIRADPSNQPQHL. The CDR3 DNA reads TGCGCCAGCAGCATACGGGCCGACCCTAGCAATCAGCCCCAGCATCTT. V and J are TRBV5-1 and TRBJ1-5; D unresolved. The CDR3 has 16 residues. Deletions cut 4 bases from V and 0 bases from J, with 14 bases between. Germline CDR1 and CDR2: SGHRS and YFSETQ.

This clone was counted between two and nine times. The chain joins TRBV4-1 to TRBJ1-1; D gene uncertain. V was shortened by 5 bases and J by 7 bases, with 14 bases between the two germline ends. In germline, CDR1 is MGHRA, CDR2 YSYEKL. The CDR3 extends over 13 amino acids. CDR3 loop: CASSAGPGDEAFF. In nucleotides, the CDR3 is TGCGCCAGCAGCGCCGGACCCGGGGATGAAGCTTTCTTT.

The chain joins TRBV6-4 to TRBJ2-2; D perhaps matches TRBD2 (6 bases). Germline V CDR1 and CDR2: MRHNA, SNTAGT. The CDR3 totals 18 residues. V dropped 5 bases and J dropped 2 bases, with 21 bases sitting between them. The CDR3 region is CASSSWGAASANTGELFF. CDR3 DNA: TGTGCCAGCAGTTCGTGGGGCGCGGCTAGCGCAAACACCGGGGAGCTGTTTTTT.

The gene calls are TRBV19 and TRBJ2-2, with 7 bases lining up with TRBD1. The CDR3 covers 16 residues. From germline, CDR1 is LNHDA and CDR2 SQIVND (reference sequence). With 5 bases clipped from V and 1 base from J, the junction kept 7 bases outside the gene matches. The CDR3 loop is CASSLRTGVNTGELFF. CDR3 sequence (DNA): TGTGCCAGTAGTCTAAGGACAGGAGTGAACACCGGGGAGCTGTTTTTT.

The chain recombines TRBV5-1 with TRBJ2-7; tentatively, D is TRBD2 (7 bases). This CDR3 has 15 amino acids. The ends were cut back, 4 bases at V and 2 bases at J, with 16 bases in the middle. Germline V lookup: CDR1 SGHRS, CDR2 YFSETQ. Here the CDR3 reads CASSRGLADTYEQYF. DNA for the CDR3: TGCGCCAGCAGCCGGGGGCTAGCGGATACCTACGAGCAGTACTTC.

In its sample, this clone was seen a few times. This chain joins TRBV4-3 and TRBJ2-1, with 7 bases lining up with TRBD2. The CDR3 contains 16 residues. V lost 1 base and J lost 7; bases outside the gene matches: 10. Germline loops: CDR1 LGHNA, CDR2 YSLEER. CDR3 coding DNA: TGCGCCAGCAGCCAAGCCTTAACTAGCGCTCGAAATGAGCAGTTCTTC. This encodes CASSQALTSARNEQFF.

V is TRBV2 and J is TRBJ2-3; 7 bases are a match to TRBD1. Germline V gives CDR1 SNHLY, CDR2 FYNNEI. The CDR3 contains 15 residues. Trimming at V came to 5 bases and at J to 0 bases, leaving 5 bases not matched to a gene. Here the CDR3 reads CASSFNRGSTDTQYF. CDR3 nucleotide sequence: TGTGCCAGCAGTTTTAACAGGGGAAGCACAGATACGCAGTATTTT.

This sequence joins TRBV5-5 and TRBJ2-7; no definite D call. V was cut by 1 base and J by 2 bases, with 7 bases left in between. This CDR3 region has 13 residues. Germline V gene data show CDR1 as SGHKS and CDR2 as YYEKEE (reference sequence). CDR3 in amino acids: CASSLSDTYEQYF. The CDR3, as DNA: TGTGCCAGCAGCTTGAGCGATACCTACGAGCAGTACTTC.

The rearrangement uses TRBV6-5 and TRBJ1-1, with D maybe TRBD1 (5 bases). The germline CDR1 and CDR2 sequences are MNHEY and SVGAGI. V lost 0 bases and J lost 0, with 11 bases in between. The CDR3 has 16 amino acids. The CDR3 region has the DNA TGTGCCAGCAGTTACTCGACAGTAAACATGAACACTGAAGCTTTCTTT. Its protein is CASSYSTVNMNTEAFF.

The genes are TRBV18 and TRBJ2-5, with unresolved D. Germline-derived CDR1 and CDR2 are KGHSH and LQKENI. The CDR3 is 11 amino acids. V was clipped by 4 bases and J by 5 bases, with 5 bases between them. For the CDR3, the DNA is TGTGCCAGCTCACGTGAGGAGACCCAGTACTTC. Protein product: CASSREETQYF.

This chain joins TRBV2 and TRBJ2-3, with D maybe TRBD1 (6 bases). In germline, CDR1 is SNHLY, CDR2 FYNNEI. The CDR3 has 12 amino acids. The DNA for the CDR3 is TGTGCGTTCGGACAGACTACAGATACGCAGTATTTT. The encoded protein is CAFGQTTDTQYF. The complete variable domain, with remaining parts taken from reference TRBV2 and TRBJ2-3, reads EPEVTQTPSHQVTQMGQEVILRCVPISNHLYFYWYRQILGQKVEFLVSFYNNEISEKSEIFDDQFSVERPDGSNFTLKIRSTKLEDSAMYFCAFGQTTDTQYFGPGTRLTVL.

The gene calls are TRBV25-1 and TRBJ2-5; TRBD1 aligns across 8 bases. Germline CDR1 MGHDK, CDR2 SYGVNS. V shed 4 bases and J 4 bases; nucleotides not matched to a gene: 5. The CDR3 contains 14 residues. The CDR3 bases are TGTGCCAGCAGTGGCACAGGGGGGCGAGAGACCCAGTACTTC. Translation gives CASSGTGGRETQYF.

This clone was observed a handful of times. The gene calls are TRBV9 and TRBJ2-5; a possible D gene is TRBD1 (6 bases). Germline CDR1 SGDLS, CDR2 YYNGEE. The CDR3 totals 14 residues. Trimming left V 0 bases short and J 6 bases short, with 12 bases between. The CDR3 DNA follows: TGTGCCAGCAGCGTAGATCAGGGGTTGAAGACCCAGTACTTC. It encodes CASSVDQGLKTQYF.

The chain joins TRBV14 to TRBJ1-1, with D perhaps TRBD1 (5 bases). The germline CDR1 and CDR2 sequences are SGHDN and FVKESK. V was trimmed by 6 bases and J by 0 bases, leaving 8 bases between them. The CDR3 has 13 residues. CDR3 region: CASRRQMNTEAFF. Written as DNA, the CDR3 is TGTGCCAGCAGACGACAGATGAACACTGAAGCTTTCTTT. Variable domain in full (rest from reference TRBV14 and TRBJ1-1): EAGVTQFPSHSVIEKGQTVTLRCDPISGHDNLYWYRRVMGKEIKFLLHFVKESKQDESGMPNNRFLAERTGGTYSTLKVQPAELEDSGVYFCASRRQMNTEAFFGQGTRLTVV.

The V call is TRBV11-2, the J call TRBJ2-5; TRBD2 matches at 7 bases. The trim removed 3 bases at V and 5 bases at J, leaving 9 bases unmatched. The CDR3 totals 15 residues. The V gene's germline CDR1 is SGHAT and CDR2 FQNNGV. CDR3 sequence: CASSLGGTGGETQYF. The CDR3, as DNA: TGTGCCAGCAGCTTGGGGGGGACCGGGGGTGAGACCCAGTACTTC. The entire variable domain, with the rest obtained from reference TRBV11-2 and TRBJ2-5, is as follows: EAGVAQSPRYKIIEKRQSVAFWCNPISGHATLYWYQQILGQGPKLLIQFQNNGVVDDSQLPKDRFSAERLKGVDSTLKIQPAKLEDSAVYLCASSLGGTGGETQYFGPGTRLLVL.

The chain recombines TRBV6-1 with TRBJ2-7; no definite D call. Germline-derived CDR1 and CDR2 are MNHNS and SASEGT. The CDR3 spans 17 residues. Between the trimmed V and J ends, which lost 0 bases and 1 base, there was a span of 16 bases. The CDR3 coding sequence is TGTGCCAGCAGTGAAGCGCTTCCTGGCCCCGAATCCTACGAGCAGTACTTC. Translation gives CASSEALPGPESYEQYF.

CDR3 in amino acids: CASSLDRVSTDTQYF. CDR3 DNA sequence: TGTGCCAGCAGCTTAGACAGGGTTAGCACAGATACGCAGTATTTT. This sequence joins TRBV11-2 and TRBJ2-3; D perhaps matches TRBD1 (5 bases). This CDR3 has 15 residues. Germline V gene lookup returns CDR1 SGHAT and CDR2 FQNNGV. V was trimmed by 0 bases and J by 0 bases, leaving 7 bases between them.

The CDR3, as DNA: TGCAGCGCACGGACTGGCCAAGAGACCCAGTACTTC. Protein sequence: CSARTGQETQYF. This rearrangement joins TRBV29-1 to TRBJ2-5; D may be TRBD2 (5 bases). Between the trimmed V and J ends, which lost 7 bases and 1 base, there was a span of 10 bases. Germline loops: CDR1 SQVTM, CDR2 ANQGSEA. CDR3 length: 12 residues.

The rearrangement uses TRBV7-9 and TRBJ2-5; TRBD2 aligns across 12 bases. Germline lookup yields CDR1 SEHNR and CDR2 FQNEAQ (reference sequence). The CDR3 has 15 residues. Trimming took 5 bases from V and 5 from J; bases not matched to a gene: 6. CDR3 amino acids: CASSPSGGAGETQYF. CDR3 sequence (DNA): TGTGCCAGCAGCCCTAGCGGGGGGGCCGGGGAGACCCAGTACTTC.

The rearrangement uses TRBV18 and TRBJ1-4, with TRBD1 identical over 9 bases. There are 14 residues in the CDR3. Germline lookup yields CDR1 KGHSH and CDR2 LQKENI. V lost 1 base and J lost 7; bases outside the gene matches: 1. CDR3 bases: TGTGCCAGCTCACCACTGGGACAGGGTGAAAAACTGTTTTTT. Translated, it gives CASSPLGQGEKLFF.

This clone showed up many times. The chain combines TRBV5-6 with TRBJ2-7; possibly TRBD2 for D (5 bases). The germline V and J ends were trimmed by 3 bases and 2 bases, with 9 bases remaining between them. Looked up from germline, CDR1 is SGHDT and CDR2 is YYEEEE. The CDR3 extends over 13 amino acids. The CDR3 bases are TGTGCCAGCAGCTGGACTCAAACCTACGAGCAGTACTTC. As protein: CASSWTQTYEQYF. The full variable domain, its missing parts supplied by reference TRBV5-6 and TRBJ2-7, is DAGVTQSPTHLIKTRGQQVTLRCSPKSGHDTVSWYQQALGQGPQFIFQYYEEEERQRGNFPDRFSGHQFPNYSSELNVNALLLGDSALYLCASSWTQTYEQYFGPGTRLTVT.